This passage covers 3 T cell receptor beta chains from one sample sequenced in a study of control samples from healthy donors and cancer patients. TCRdb keeps only in-frame clones here, not all; method: immunoSEQ multiplex PCR. The sample includes about 60,000 clones, 90% seen only once; the top ten take about 1.2%. Sequenced: PBMCs. The receptors were gathered from a woman in her forties or fifties with colorectal cancer.

The chain employs TRBV5-1 and TRBJ2-7; weak D call: TRBD1 (5 bases). The CDR3 loop spans 14 amino acids. V dropped 0 bases and J dropped 7 bases, with 14 bases sitting between them. The germline V gene has CDR1 SGHRS and CDR2 YFSETQ. The CDR3 region is CASSLAGRVSEQYF. In nucleotides, the CDR3 is TGCGCCAGCAGCTTGGCCGGCAGGGTCTCGGAGCAGTACTTC. Complete variable domain (other parts from reference TRBV5-1 and TRBJ2-7): KAGVTQTPRYLIKTRGQQVTLSCSPISGHRSVSWYQQTPGQGLQFLFEYFSETQRNKGNFPGRFSGRQFSNSRSEMNVSTLELGDSALYLCASSLAGRVSEQYFGPGTRLTVT.

V and J are TRBV6-6 and TRBJ2-3, with D tentatively TRBD1 (5 bases). The CDR3 runs to 15 residues. Trimming cost V 4 bases and J 0 bases, with 11 bases left between them. Germline CDR1 and CDR2: MNHNY and SVGAGI (reference sequence). This CDR3 is CASSWTRPSTDTQYF. The CDR3 nucleotides are TGTGCCAGCAGTTGGACACGACCTAGCACAGATACGCAGTATTTT.

Here the CDR3 DNA reads TGCGCCAGCAGCCAAAGAGCGGGCCTGGAGACCCAGTACTTC. It encodes CASSQRAGLETQYF. The gene calls are TRBV4-1 and TRBJ2-5, with D possibly matching TRBD2 (6 bases). CDR3 length: 14 residues. The germline V and J ends were trimmed by 2 bases and 5 bases, with 12 bases remaining between them. The germline CDR1 and CDR2 sequences are MGHRA and YSYEKL.